The 3 T cell receptor beta chains below come from one sample, sequenced in a study of blood T cells in healthy people across ages. A second PCR of 7 to 11 cycles used a sample-barcoded 5' primer and a J-beta primer mix. Using its own MiXCR run on the 5' RACE reads, TCRdb lists one record per CDR3 protein. This sample has roughly 700,000 distinct CDR3 sequences, with around 25% found just once. These records were also assigned to another study, of T cells of mothers and their children.

Sequencing input: blood. Every receptor here comes from a boy younger than 18 in good health.

This clonotype showed up just a few times. In DNA form, the CDR3 reads TGTGCCAGCAGAAAGGGACCAGACAATGAGCAGTTCTTC. Its translation: CASRKGPDNEQFF. The chain employs TRBV7-2 and TRBJ2-1, with D perhaps matching TRBD1 or TRBD2 (5 bases each). The CDR3 runs 13 residues. Germline V gives CDR1 SGHTA, CDR2 FQGNSA. The germline V and J ends were trimmed by 6 bases and 5 bases, with 11 bases remaining between them.

The chain combines TRBV28 with TRBJ2-1, with 7 positions matching TRBD1. The last part of the DNA fits TRBJ2-7 better; the J call may be wrong. CDR1 MDHEN and CDR2 SYDVKM come from the germline V gene. CDR3 size: 13 residues. CDR3: CASSGTAAYEQYF. In nucleotides, the CDR3 is TGTGCCAGCAGTGGGACAGCCGCCTACGAGCAGTACTTC.

This clonotype has a handful of counts. This chain uses TRBV25-1 with TRBJ2-2; no reliable D call. Germline V gene data show CDR1 as MGHDK and CDR2 as SYGVNS. The V gene lost 5 bases and the J gene lost 1 base, with 8 bases spanning the gap. The CDR3 length is 14 residues. The CDR3 DNA sequence: TGTGCCAGCAGTCTGCTCCGGAACACCGGGGAGCTGTTTTTT. This encodes CASSLLRNTGELFF.